These 20 T cell receptor beta chains came from one sample sequenced in a study of response to subunit inactivated influenza vaccine. TCRdb re-analysed the RT-PCR reads in MiXCR, keeping a single row per CDR3 protein. The top ten clones hold 5.5% to 7% of a sample with 550,000 to 800,000 distinct CDR3 sequences, more than 11% of them seen once. Sequencing used PBMCs from blood, obtained 14 to 15 days before vaccination. The receptor set was obtained from a man over 45 who received an inactivated influenza vaccine.

CDR3 amino acids: CASSQGDGQTQYF. The CDR3 nucleotides read TGTGCCAGCAGCCAGGGTGACGGCCAGACCCAGTACTTC. The chain couples TRBV14 to TRBJ2-5; D gene ambiguous. CDR1 is SGHDN and CDR2 is FVKESK in the germline V gene. The CDR3 consists of 13 residues. V was clipped by 3 bases and J by 6 bases, with 11 bases between them.

The chain employs TRBV28 and TRBJ2-2, with unresolved D. CDR1 is MDHEN, CDR2 SYDVKM, per germline. The V end was cut by 6 bases, the J end by 4 bases, with 12 bases between. The CDR3 totals 14 residues. CDR3 amino acids: CASSPIGSTGELFF. CDR3 in DNA: TGTGCCAGCAGCCCCATCGGTTCCACCGGGGAGCTGTTTTTT. The whole variable domain, remainder taken from reference TRBV28 and TRBJ2-2, is DVKVTQSSRYLVKRTGEKVFLECVQDMDHENMFWYRQDPGLGLRLIYFSYDVKMKEKGDIPEGYSVSREKKERFSLILESASTNQTSMYLCASSPIGSTGELFFGEGSRLTVL.

This clonotype was seen many times. This rearrangement joins TRBV3-1 to TRBJ2-6, with TRBD1 as a possible D gene (6 bases). V was shortened by 3 bases and J by 0 bases, with 6 bases between the two germline ends. There are 15 residues in the CDR3. The germline V gene encodes CDR1 LGHDT and CDR2 YNNKEL (reference sequence). The CDR3 DNA follows: TGTGCCAGCAGCCAGGACAGCTCTGGGGCCAACGTCCTGACTTTC. Its protein is CASSQDSSGANVLTF.

In its sample, this clonotype was seen a few times. This chain connects TRBV30 to TRBJ2-1, with D unresolved. CDR1 and CDR2 from the germline V gene are GTSNPN and SVGIG (reference sequence). The CDR3 runs 14 residues. The V and J ends lost 3 bases and 6 bases respectively, with 15 bases between them. CDR3 sequence: CAWSPAPSGNEQFF. CDR3 bases: TGTGCCTGGAGCCCCGCCCCCTCCGGCAATGAGCAGTTCTTC.

This chain uses TRBV5-5 with TRBJ2-5; the match to TRBD1 covers 7 bases. J was trimmed by 5 bases and V by 2 bases; bases with no gene match: 9. This CDR3 is built from 15 residues. Germline V gene sequence: CDR1 SGHKS, CDR2 YYEKEE (reference sequence). In DNA form, the CDR3 reads TGTGCCAGCAGCTTCTGGCCGGACAGGAGTGAGACCCAGTACTTC. Its translation: CASSFWPDRSETQYF.

This clonotype occurred a few times. V and J are TRBV12-3 or TRBV12-4 and TRBJ2-5; 7 nucleotides line up with TRBD2. The V gene end was trimmed by 6 bases and the J gene end by 2 bases; junction bases not matched to a gene: 6. The CDR3 runs 14 residues. Here the CDR3 reads CASRPAGTQETQYF. Here the CDR3 DNA reads TGTGCCAGCAGGCCAGCGGGAACGCAAGAGACCCAGTACTTC.

In this sample, this clonotype turned up a few times. This chain links TRBV7-2 with TRBJ2-1; TRBD2 matches 10 bases. This CDR3 comprises 16 residues. Germline CDR1 and CDR2: SGHTA and FQGNSA. After removal of 1 base from V and 4 bases from J, the junction contained 4 bases not matched to a gene. CDR3 nucleotide sequence: TGTGCCAGCAGCTTAGGTAGCGGGGGGTATTACAATGAGCAGTTCTTC. Protein: CASSLGSGGYYNEQFF.

This clonotype was counted only a few times. Germline is not matched at one junction end, which may reflect a read error. The chain uses TRBV24-1 and TRBJ1-1; 10 positions agree with TRBD1. This CDR3 region has 13 residues. Germline V lookup: CDR1 KGHDR, CDR2 SFDVKD. The CDR3 is CATRGTGATEVFF. In DNA, the CDR3 is TGTGCCACCCGTGGGACAGGGGCCACTGAAGTTTTCTTT.

This clonotype was recorded a few times. At one of its ends the junction is not consistent with the germline gene, which may arise from a read error. In DNA form, the CDR3 reads TGTGCCAGCAGCGTAGCGGGGGCCTACAATGAGCAGTTCTTC. It translates to CASSVAGAYNEQFF. The chain couples TRBV7-2 to TRBJ2-1; 9 positions agree with TRBD2. Germline loops: CDR1 SGHTA, CDR2 FQGNSA. The CDR3 runs 14 residues.

The rearrangement uses TRBV5-1 and TRBJ2-7, with D possibly matching TRBD2 (6 bases). V lost 2 bases, J lost 0 bases, and 15 bases lay in between. Per the germline V gene, CDR1 is SGHRS and CDR2 is YFSETQ. The length of the CDR3 is 16 residues. The CDR3 DNA sequence: TGCGCCAGCAGCTTAGGTGGCGGGATGAGCTCCTACGAGCAGTACTTC. Encoded protein: CASSLGGGMSSYEQYF.

In this sample, this clonotype turned up a few times. The chain carries TRBV6-5 and TRBJ2-5; 7 positions match TRBD1. Germline V lookup: CDR1 MNHEY, CDR2 SVGAGI. The V gene end was trimmed by 2 bases and the J gene end by 5 bases; junction bases not matched to a gene: 8. The CDR3 covers 15 residues. CDR3 sequence: CASSYDEGARETQYF. The CDR3 DNA follows: TGTGCCAGCAGTTACGATGAGGGGGCGAGGGAGACCCAGTACTTC.

This clonotype was detected ten times or more. The rearrangement links TRBV7-6 to TRBJ2-7; the match to TRBD1 covers 7 bases. V lost 5 bases, J lost 3 bases, and 10 bases stayed unmatched. The CDR3 is made up of 15 amino acids. The germline CDR1 and CDR2 sequences are SGHVS and FNYEAQ. The CDR3 loop reads CASSRYRGMVYEQYF. In nucleotides, the CDR3 is TGTGCCAGCAGCCGCTACAGGGGAATGGTCTACGAGCAGTACTTC.

V usage is TRBV29-1 and J usage is TRBJ2-7; 8 bases map to TRBD1. Germline trimming cut 5 bases from V and 4 bases from J; bases unmatched to any gene: 7. The CDR3 runs to 13 residues. Germline V gene lookup returns CDR1 SQVTM and CDR2 ANQGSEA. CDR3 coding DNA: TGCAGCGTTAGCGGCAGGGGGCTTTACGAGCAGTACTTC. This translates into CSVSGRGLYEQYF.

This clonotype was detected only a few times. The V gene is TRBV6-2 or TRBV6-3, the J gene TRBJ1-1, with D perhaps TRBD1 (5 bases). The CDR3 is made up of 14 amino acids. V was trimmed by 7 bases and J by 7 bases, leaving 19 bases between them. CDR1 and CDR2 (germline): MNHEY, SVGEGT. The CDR3 protein is CASKSRDAVNEAFF. CDR3 sequence (DNA): TGTGCCAGCAAGAGCCGGGACGCCGTTAATGAAGCTTTCTTT.

This clonotype was detected a few times. The chain combines TRBV29-1 with TRBJ2-7; 10 bases match TRBD2. The V gene end was trimmed by 3 bases and the J gene end by 2 bases; junction bases not matched to a gene: 10. Germline assignment: CDR1 SQVTM and CDR2 ANQGSEA. The CDR3 contains 16 residues. CDR3 sequence: CSVEALAGAATYEQYF. The CDR3 DNA reads as TGCAGCGTTGAGGCCCTAGCGGGGGCCGCTACCTACGAGCAGTACTTC.

The chain combines TRBV20-1 with TRBJ2-1; 7 nucleotides align to TRBD2. There are 15 residues in the CDR3. Germline trimming cut 0 bases from V and 4 bases from J; bases unmatched to any gene: 6. Germline V CDR1 and CDR2: DFQATT, SNEGSKA (reference sequence). CDR3: CSARDPREEYNEQFF. In DNA form, the CDR3 reads TGCAGTGCTAGAGATCCCCGGGAGGAATACAATGAGCAGTTCTTC.

Ten or more counts support this clonotype. The chain is built from TRBV29-1 and TRBJ2-1; TRBD1 is a possible D gene (7 bases). Germline V CDR1 and CDR2: SQVTM, ANQGSEA. V gave up 7 bases and J gave up 6 bases, with 16 bases separating them. This CDR3 comprises 13 residues. CDR3: CSANRQGGNEQFF. CDR3 nucleotides: TGCAGCGCCAACCGACAGGGAGGCAATGAGCAGTTCTTC.

This chain joins TRBV12-3 or TRBV12-4 and TRBJ2-7, with D tentatively TRBD2 (6 bases). V lost 3 bases and J lost 3, with 15 bases in between. The CDR3 contains 15 residues. The CDR3 loop reads CASSLGTFRHYEQYF. CDR3 nucleotides: TGTGCCAGCAGTTTGGGGACTTTCCGTCACTACGAGCAGTACTTC.

This clonotype was recorded at least ten times. The chain joins TRBV29-1 to TRBJ2-2; 8 bases are shared with TRBD1. The CDR3 is 13 residues long. V lost 5 bases and J lost 4; bases outside the gene matches: 3. Germline-derived CDR1 and CDR2 are SQVTM and ANQGSEA. CDR3 bases: TGCAGCGTTAGACAGGGGTCCACCGGGGAGCTGTTTTTT. Translating gives CSVRQGSTGELFF.

The chain links TRBV25-1 to TRBJ1-1; TRBD1 aligns across 9 bases. Trimming at V came to 4 bases and at J to 3 bases, leaving 3 bases not matched to a gene. Germline V lookup: CDR1 MGHDK, CDR2 SYGVNS. This CDR3 has 14 residues. Written as DNA, the CDR3 is TGTGCCAGCAGTGCTACAGGGGGCGACACTGAAGCTTTCTTT. The encoded protein is CASSATGGDTEAFF. Using reference TRBV25-1 and TRBJ1-1 for the parts outside the CDR3, the full variable domain is EADIYQTPRYLVIGTGKKITLECSQTMGHDKMYWYQQDPGMELHLIHYSYGVNSTEKGDLSSESTVSRIRTEHFPLTLESARPSHTSQYLCASSATGGDTEAFFGQGTRLTVV.